The source of this TCR beta chain is a study of T-cell memory formation after mild COVID-19 (dated by TCRdb to the early 2020s). Broadly, across the study: TCR sequence clusters from the two donors were found to be largely donor specific. The cohort comprised two young, previously healthy adult volunteers, one female and one male. In two donors, T-cell clones that expanded and contracted after mild COVID-19 were tracked by sequencing TCRalpha and TCRbeta repertoires over time.

Beyond this particular receptor, the publication reports: The study included only a couple of mild cases, and larger cohorts that include severe cases with pre-infection samples were judged to be necessary. From day 15 to 85, contracting clones showed balanced CD4/CD8 phenotypes, whereas a second wave of clones that expanded from day 15 to 37 leaned towards CD4+. Contracting CD4+ clones appeared mostly in the CM and EM memory subsets, whereas CD8+ clones were enriched in EMRA. The detection of some responding clones in pre-infection memory suggests that pre-existing cross-reactive memory T cells joined the SARS-CoV-2 response. SARS-CoV-2 specificity of the second-wave clones peaking on day 37 was not confirmed.

This clonotype was detected only a few times. There is no known antigen for this receptor. The record has no base qualities; no much larger clone is one base away. For this chain, trimming is 0 bases at the V end and 6 bases at the J end, and the number of junction bases without a gene match is 11. CDR1 KGHDR and CDR2 SFDVKD are derived from the germline V gene. The CDR3, from cysteine to phenylalanine, totals 17 residues. Only the CDR3 part of the read is kept: 51 bases, read in frame from the first base. PBMCs were isolated by Ficoll-Paque density gradient centrifugation. TCRdb shows the sequencer as Illumina NovaSeq 6000. Using 5'RACE with constant-segment primers, TCRalpha and TCRbeta cDNA libraries were constructed, with sample barcodes and unique molecular identifiers added in the process. Trizol reagent was used to extract RNA from every sample. Libraries were amplified in two PCR steps, with a second sample barcode and Illumina TruSeq adapters added in the second step. Libraries were sequenced on an Illumina NovaSeq with 2 x 150 bp paired-end reads. On the authors' methods: The reads were demultiplexed and collapsed into UMI-guided consensus sequences using migec v1.2.7. Using mixcr v2.1.11, UMI consensuses were aligned to TRA and TRB V and J templates and then assembled into clonotypes. A clonotype was counted as expanded or contracted only if both edgeR and NoisET called the change significant, with noise models trained on biological replicates. For edgeR calls, a false discovery rate-adjusted p below 0.01 and a log2 fold-change threshold of 1 were applied. As an exploratory analysis of dynamics, max-normalized trajectories of the 1000 most abundant clonotypes were examined with PCA combined with hierarchical clustering. Separately sequenced CD4+ and CD8+ repertoires were used to assign the CD4 or CD8 phenotype of responding clones. In TCRdb, the public reads were trimmed at Q25 with fastp and aligned with MiXCR, with productive beta chains retained. Rows with a matching CDR3 protein are joined into one entry that keeps the most common DNA and genes. TCRdb's processing, not the authors', yielded these V and J calls. This sample comprises around 410,000 distinct CDR3 sequences, around a quarter of them detected only once. The top ten clones comprise 13% of the sample.

The source of this sequence is an adult woman who had mild COVID-19 (a few samples of this study predate the infection). The sample titles of this study are shuffled in the database, so cell type and time point are left out; the donor was told from shared clones. The receptor chain draws on TRBV24-1 and TRBJ2-3; 7 bases in between match TRBD1. The sample consisted of PBMCs or a T cell subset sorted from them (not recorded which). CDR3 reads: CATSDLSGTAGRDTQYF. The nucleotide sequence reads as follows: TGTGCCACCAGTGATTTGTCCGGGACAGCCGGTCGGGATACGCAGTATTTT.